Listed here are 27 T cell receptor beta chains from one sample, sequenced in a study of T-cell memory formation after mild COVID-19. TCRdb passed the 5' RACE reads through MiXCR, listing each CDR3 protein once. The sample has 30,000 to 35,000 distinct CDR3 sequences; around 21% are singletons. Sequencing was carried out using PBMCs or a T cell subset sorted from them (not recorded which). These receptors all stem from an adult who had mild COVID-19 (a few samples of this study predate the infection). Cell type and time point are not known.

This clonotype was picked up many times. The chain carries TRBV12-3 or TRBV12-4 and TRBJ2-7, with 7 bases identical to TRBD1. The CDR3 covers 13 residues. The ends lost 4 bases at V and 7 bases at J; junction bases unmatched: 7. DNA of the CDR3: TGTGCCAGCAGTTCCAGACAGGGCGGGGAGCAGTACTTC. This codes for CASSSRQGGEQYF.

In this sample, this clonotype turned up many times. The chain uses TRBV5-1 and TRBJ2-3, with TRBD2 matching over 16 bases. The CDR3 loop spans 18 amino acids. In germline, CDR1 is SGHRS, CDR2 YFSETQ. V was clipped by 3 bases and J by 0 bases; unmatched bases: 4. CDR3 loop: CASSSPGLAGGSTDTQYF. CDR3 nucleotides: TGCGCCAGCAGCTCACCGGGACTAGCGGGGGGGAGCACAGATACGCAGTATTTT. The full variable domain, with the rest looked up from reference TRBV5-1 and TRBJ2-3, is KAGVTQTPRYLIKTRGQQVTLSCSPISGHRSVSWYQQTPGQGLQFLFEYFSETQRNKGNFPGRFSGRQFSNSRSEMNVSTLELGDSALYLCASSSPGLAGGSTDTQYFGPGTRLTVL.

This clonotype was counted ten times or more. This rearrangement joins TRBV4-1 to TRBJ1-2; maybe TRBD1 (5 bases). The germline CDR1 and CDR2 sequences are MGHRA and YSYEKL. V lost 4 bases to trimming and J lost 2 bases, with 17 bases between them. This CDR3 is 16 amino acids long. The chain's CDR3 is CASSRAGGVLNYGYTF. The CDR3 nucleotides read TGCGCCAGCAGCCGTGCGGGGGGGGTATTAAACTATGGCTACACCTTC.

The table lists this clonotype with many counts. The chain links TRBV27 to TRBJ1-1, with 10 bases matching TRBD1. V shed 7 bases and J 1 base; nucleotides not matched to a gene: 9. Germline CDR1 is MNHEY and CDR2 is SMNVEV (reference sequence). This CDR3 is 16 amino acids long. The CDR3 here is CASTRGQGRGNTEAFF. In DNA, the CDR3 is TGTGCCAGCACCAGGGGACAGGGGCGGGGGAACACTGAAGCTTTCTTT.

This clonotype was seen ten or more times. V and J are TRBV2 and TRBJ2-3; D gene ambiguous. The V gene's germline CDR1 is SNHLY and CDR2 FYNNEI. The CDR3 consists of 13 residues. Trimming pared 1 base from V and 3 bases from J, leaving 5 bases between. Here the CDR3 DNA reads TGTGCCAGCAGTGAAGACTTTACAGATACGCAGTATTTT. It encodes CASSEDFTDTQYF.

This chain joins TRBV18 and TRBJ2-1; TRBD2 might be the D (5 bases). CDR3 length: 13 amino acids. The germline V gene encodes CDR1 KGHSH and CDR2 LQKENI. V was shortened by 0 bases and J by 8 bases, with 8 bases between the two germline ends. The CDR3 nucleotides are TGTGCCAGCTCACCACCGGCGGAGGATGAGCAGTTCTTC. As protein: CASSPPAEDEQFF.

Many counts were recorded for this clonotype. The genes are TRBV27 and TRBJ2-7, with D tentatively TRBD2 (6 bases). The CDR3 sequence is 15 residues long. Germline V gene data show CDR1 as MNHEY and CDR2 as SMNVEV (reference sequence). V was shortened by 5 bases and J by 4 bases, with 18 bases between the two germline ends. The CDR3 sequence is CASSRTGTGTYEQYF. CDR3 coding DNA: TGTGCCAGCAGTCGCACCGGGACGGGGACTTACGAGCAGTACTTC.

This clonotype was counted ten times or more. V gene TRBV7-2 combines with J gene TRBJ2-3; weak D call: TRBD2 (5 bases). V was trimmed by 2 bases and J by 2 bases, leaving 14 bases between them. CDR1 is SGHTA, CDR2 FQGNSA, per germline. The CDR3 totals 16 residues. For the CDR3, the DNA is TGTGCCAGCAGCTTATTTGGCGGGCAAATCACAGATACGCAGTATTTT. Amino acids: CASSLFGGQITDTQYF.

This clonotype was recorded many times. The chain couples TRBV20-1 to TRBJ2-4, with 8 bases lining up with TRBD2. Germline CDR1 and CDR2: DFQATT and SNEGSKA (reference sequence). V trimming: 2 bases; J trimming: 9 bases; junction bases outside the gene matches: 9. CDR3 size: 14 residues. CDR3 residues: CSARKSGGFGIQYF. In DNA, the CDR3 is TGCAGTGCTAGAAAGAGCGGGGGCTTTGGCATTCAGTACTTC.

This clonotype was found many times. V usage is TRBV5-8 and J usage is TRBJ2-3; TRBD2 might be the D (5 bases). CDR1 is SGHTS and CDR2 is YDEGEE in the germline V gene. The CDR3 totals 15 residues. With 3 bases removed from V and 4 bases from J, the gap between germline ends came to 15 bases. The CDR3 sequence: CASSSLLGDSDTQYF. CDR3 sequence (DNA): TGTGCCAGCAGCTCCCTGCTGGGAGATTCAGATACGCAGTATTTT.

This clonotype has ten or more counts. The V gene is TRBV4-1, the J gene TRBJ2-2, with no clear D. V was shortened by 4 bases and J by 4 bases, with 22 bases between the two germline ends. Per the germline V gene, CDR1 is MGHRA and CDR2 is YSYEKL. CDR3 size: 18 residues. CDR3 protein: CASSRRFPSEEVTGELFF. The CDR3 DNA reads TGCGCCAGCAGCCGCCGCTTCCCCAGCGAGGAAGTCACCGGGGAGCTGTTTTTT.

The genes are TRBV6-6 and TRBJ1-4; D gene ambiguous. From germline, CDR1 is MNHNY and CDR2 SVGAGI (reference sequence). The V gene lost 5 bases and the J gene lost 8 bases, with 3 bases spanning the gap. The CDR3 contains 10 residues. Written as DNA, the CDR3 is TGTGCCAGCAGTCGAGAAAAACTGTTTTTT. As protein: CASSREKLFF.

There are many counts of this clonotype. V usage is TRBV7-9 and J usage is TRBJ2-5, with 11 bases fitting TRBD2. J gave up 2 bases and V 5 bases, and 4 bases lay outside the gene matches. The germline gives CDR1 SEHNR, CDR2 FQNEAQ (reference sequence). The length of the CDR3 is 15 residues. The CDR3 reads CASSIRLAGQETQYF. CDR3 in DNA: TGTGCCAGCAGCATACGACTAGCGGGACAAGAGACCCAGTACTTC. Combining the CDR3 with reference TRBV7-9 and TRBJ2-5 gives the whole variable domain DTGVSQNPRHKITKRGQNVTFRCDPISEHNRLYWYRQTLGQGPEFLTYFQNEAQLEKSRLLSDRFSAERPKGSFSTLEIQRTEQGDSAMYLCASSIRLAGQETQYFGPGTRLLVL.

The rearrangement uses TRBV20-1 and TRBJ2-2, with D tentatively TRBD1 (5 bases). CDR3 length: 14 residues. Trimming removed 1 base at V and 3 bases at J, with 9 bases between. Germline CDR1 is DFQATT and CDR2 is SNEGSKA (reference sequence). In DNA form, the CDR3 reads TGCAGTGCTAGAGGCCAGGGTGACACCGGGGAGCTGTTTTTT. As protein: CSARGQGDTGELFF.

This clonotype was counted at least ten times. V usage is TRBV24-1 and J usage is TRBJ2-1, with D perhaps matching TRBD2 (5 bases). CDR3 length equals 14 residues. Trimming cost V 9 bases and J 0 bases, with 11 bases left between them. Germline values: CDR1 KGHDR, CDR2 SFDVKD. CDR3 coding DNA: TGTGCCACCGGCGGGTACGGCTCCTACAATGAGCAGTTCTTC. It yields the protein CATGGYGSYNEQFF.

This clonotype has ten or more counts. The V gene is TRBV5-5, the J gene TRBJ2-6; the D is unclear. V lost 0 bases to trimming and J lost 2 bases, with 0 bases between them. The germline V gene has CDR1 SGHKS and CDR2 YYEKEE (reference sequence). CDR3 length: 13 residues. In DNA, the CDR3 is TGTGCCAGCAGCTTGGCTGGGGCCAACGTCCTGACTTTC. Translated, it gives CASSLAGANVLTF.

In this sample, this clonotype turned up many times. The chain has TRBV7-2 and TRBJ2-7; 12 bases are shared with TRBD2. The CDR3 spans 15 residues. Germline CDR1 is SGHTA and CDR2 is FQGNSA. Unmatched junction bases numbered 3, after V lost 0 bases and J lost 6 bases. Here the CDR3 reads CASSLAASGRGEQYF. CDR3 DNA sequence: TGTGCCAGCAGCTTAGCCGCTAGCGGGAGGGGCGAGCAGTACTTC.

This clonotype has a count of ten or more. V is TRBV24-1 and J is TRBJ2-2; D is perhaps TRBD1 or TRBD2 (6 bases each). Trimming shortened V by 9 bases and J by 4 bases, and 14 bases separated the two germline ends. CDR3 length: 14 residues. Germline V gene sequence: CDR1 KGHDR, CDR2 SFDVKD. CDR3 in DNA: TGTGCCACCGGGCGAGGGGGGAGCACCGGGGAGCTGTTTTTT. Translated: CATGRGGSTGELFF.

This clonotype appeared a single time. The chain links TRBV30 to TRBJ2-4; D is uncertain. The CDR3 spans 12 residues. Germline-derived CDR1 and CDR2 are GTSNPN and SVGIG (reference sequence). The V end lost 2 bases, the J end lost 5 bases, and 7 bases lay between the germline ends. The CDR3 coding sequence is TGTGCCTGGAGTAGCTATGAAAACATTCAGTACTTC. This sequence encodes CAWSSYENIQYF. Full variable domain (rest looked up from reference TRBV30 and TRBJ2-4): SQTIHQWPATLVQPVGSPLSLECTVEGTSNPNLYWYRQAAGRGLQLLFYSVGIGQISSEVPQNLSASRPQDRQFILSSKKLLLSDSGFYLCAWSSYENIQYFGAGTRLSVL.

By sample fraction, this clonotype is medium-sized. In DNA form, the CDR3 reads TGCGCCAGCAGCAAAGACTCCCGGAGCTTCAGTCTTCAAGAGACCCAGTACTTC. Translating gives CASSKDSRSFSLQETQYF. The chain joins TRBV5-1 to TRBJ2-5; D gene unclear. Germline-derived CDR1 and CDR2 are SGHRS and YFSETQ. This CDR3 spans 18 amino acids. V dropped 4 bases and J dropped 2 bases, with 24 bases sitting between them.

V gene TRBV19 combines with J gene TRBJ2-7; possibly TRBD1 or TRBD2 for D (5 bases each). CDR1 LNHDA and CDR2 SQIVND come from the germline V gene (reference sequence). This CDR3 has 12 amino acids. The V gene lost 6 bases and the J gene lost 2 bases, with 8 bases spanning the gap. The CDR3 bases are TGTGCCAGTAGGGGGGATACCTACGAGCAGTACTTC. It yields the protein CASRGDTYEQYF.

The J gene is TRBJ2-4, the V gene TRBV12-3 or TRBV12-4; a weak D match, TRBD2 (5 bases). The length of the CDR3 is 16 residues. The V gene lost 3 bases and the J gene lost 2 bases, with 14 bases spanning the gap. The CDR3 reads CASSFGPWRPKNIQYF. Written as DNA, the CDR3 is TGTGCCAGCAGTTTCGGCCCCTGGAGGCCCAAAAACATTCAGTACTTC.

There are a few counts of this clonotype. For the CDR3, the DNA is TGTGCCAGCCGTTCTCAGAGCTCCTACAATGAGCAGTTCTTC. Residues: CASRSQSSYNEQFF. The chain couples TRBV11-1 to TRBJ2-1; D unresolved. From germline, CDR1 is SGHAT and CDR2 FQDESV (reference sequence). V lost 8 bases, J lost 0 bases, and 11 bases lay in between. This CDR3 region has 14 residues.

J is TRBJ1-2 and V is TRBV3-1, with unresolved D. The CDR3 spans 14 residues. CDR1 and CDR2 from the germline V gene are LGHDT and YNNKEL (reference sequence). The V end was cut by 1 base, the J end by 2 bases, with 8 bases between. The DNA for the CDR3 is TGTGCCAGCAGCCAAGGCGAAGGGAACTATGGCTACACCTTC. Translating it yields CASSQGEGNYGYTF.

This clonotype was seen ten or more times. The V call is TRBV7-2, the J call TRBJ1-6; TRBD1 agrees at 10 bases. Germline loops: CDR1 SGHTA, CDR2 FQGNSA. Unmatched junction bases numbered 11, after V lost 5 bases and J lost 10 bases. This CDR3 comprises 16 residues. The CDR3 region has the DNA TGTGCCAGCAGCCGCAGACCCGACAGGGGGCACTCACCCCTCCACTTT. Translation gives CASSRRPDRGHSPLHF.

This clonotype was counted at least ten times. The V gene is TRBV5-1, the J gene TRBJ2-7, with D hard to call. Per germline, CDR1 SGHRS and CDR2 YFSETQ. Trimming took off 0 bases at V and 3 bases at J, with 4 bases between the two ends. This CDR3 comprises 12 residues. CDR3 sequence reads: CASSLGYYEQYF. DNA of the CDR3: TGCGCCAGCAGCTTGGGGTACTACGAGCAGTACTTC.

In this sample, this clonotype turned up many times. The CDR3 DNA follows: TGCAGTGCTAGAGACAGGGGTACAACTAACTATGGCTACACCTTC. This gives the protein CSARDRGTTNYGYTF. The rearrangement joins TRBV20-1 to TRBJ1-2, with a possible D match to TRBD1 (6 bases). Trimming shortened V by 0 bases and J by 0 bases, and 11 bases separated the two germline ends. Germline-derived CDR1 and CDR2 are DFQATT and SNEGSKA (reference sequence). CDR3 length: 15 amino acids.